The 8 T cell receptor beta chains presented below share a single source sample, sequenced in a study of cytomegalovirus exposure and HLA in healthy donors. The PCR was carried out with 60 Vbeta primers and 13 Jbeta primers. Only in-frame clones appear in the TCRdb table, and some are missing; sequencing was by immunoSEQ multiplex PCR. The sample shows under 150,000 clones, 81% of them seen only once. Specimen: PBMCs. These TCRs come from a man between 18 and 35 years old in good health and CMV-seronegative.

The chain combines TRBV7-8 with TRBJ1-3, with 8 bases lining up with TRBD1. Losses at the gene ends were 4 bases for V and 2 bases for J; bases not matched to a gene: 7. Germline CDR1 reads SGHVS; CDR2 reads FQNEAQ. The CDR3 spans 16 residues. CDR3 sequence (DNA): TGTGCCAGCAGCTGGGACAGGAGAAGCGCTGGAAACACCATATATTTT. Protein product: CASSWDRRSAGNTIYF.

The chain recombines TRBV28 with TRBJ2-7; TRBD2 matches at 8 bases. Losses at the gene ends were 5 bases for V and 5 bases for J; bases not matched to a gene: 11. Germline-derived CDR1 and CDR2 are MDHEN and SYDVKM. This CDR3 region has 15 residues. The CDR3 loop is CASSLSGGVGHEQYF. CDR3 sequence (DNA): TGTGCCAGCAGTCTCTCGGGGGGGGTTGGTCACGAGCAGTACTTC.

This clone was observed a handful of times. The CDR3 region is CASEAGTSTDTQYF. Written as DNA, the CDR3 is TGTGCCTCGGAAGCGGGGACAAGCACAGATACGCAGTATTTT. The V and J genes are TRBV19 and TRBJ2-3; D perhaps matches TRBD2 (7 bases). The CDR3 loop spans 14 amino acids. The V gene lost 11 bases and the J gene lost 0 bases, with 15 bases spanning the gap. The germline gives CDR1 LNHDA, CDR2 SQIVND (reference sequence). The full variable domain, rest sourced from reference TRBV19 and TRBJ2-3, is DGGITQSPKYLFRKEGQNVTLSCEQNLNHDAMYWYRQDPGQGLRLIYYSQIVNDFQKGDIAEGYSVSREKKESFPLTVTSAQKNPTAFYLCASEAGTSTDTQYFGPGTRLTVL.

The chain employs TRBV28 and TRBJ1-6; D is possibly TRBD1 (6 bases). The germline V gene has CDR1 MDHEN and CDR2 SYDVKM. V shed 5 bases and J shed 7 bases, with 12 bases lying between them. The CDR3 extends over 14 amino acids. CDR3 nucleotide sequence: TGTGCCAGCAGTACGGGGAGGGGGAATTCACCCCTCCACTTT. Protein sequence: CASSTGRGNSPLHF.

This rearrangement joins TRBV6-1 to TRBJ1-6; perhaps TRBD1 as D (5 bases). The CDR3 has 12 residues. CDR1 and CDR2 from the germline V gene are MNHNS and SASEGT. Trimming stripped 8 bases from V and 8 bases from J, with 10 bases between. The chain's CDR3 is CASGQGDSPLHF. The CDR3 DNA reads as TGTGCCAGCGGGCAGGGTGATTCACCCCTCCACTTT.

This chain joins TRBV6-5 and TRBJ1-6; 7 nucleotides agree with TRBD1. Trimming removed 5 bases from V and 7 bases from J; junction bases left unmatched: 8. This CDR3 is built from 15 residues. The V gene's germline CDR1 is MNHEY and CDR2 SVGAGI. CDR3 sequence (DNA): TGTGCCAGCAGTGTAACAGGGGCCGCCAATTCACCCCTCCACTTT. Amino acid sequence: CASSVTGAANSPLHF.

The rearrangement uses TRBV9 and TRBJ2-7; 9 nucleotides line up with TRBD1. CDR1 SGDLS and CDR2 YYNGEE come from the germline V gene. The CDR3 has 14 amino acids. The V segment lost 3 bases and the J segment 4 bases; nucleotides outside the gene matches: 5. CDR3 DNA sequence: TGTGCCAGCAGCGGAGGGACAGGGTTTTACGAGCAGTACTTC. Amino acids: CASSGGTGFYEQYF. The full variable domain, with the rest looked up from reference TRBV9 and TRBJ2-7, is DSGVTQTPKHLITATGQRVTLRCSPRSGDLSVYWYQQSLDQGLQFLIQYYNGEERAKGNILERFSAQQFPDLHSELNLSSLELGDSALYFCASSGGTGFYEQYFGPGTRLTVT.

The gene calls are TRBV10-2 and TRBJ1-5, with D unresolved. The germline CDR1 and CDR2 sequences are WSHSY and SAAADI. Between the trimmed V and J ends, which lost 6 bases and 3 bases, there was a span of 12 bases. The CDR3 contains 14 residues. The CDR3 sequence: CASSAPGNNQPQHF. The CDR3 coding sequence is TGCGCCAGCAGCGCGCCGGGGAACAATCAGCCCCAGCATTTT.